The rows below give T cell receptor beta chains drawn from one sample of a study of cytomegalovirus exposure and HLA in healthy donors. Some clones are missing from TCRdb's copy, which holds only in-frame ones; the method was immunoSEQ multiplex PCR. The sample carries 200,000 to 250,000 clones, around 78% recorded once. Sequencing input: PBMCs. Receptor source: a boy under 18 in good health and CMV-seronegative. Both conserved end residues are part of each CDR3. Fields, in order: D gene, J gene, clone size, V gene, CDR3 protein, CDR3 DNA. The D gene is left open where the match is weak. Rows give clone size only sometimes, using once, few, many, or a class for an expanded clone.

. | TRBJ2-1 | . | TRBV7-9 | CASSLLTNNEQFF | TGTGCCAGCAGCCTCCTGACTAACAATGAGCAGTTCTTC
. | TRBJ2-5 | . | TRBV4-1 | CASSPLGVETQYF | TGCGCCAGCAGCCCATTAGGGGTAGAGACCCAGTACTTC
TRBD1 | TRBJ2-5 | . | TRBV5-1 | CASGPGTVQETQYF | TGCGCCAGCGGCCCGGGGACAGTCCAAGAGACCCAGTACTTC
. | TRBJ1-1 | . | TRBV15 | CATSVTVGNTEAFF | TGTGCCACCAGCGTAACAGTGGGGAACACTGAAGCTTTCTTT
TRBD2 | TRBJ2-2 | few | TRBV27 | CASSLRSSGSQVGELFF | TGTGCCAGCAGTTTAAGATCTAGCGGGAGTCAGGTCGGGGAGCTGTTTTTT
. | TRBJ2-3 | few | TRBV27 | CASSWGVVGDTQYF | TGTGCCAGCAGTTGGGGGGTTGTGGGCGATACGCAGTATTTT
. | TRBJ1-1 | . | TRBV21-1 | CASSKVWARDIVNTEAFF | TGTGCCAGCAGCAAAGTCTGGGCGAGGGACATAGTGAACACTGAAGCTTTCTTT
. | TRBJ2-2 | . | TRBV6-6 | CASRKGGRRNTGELFF | TGTGCCAGCCGGAAGGGGGGGAGAAGGAACACCGGGGAGCTGTTTTTT
. | TRBJ2-2 | . | TRBV10-2 | CASSEIEGTGELFF | TGCGCCAGCAGTGAGATAGAGGGAACCGGGGAGCTGTTTTTT
TRBD1 | TRBJ2-6 | once | TRBV5-1 | CASSFRQGASGANVLTF | TGCGCCAGCAGCTTTCGTCAGGGGGCTTCTGGGGCCAACGTCCTGACTTTC
. | TRBJ2-2 | . | TRBV25-1 | CASSEYGAGELFF | TGTGCCAGCAGTGAATACGGGGCCGGGGAGCTGTTTTTT
. | TRBJ2-2 | . | TRBV11-3 | CASTSQDTHTGELFF | TGTGCCAGCACCTCTCAAGACACGCACACCGGGGAGCTGTTTTTT
TRBD1 | TRBJ1-2 | . | TRBV7-9 | CSSSLGTGSTSNYGYTF | TGTTCCAGCAGCTTGGGGACAGGGTCCACCAGTAACTATGGCTACACCTTC
TRBD2 | TRBJ2-7 | . | TRBV27 | CASSLAGRSYEQYF | TGTGCCAGCAGTTTAGCCGGGAGGTCCTACGAGCAGTACTTC
. | TRBJ1-2 | . | TRBV28 | CASREASPYGYTF | TGTGCCAGCCGGGAGGCATCCCCCTATGGCTACACCTTC
. | TRBJ2-5 | . | TRBV4-1 | CASSRGDQDQETQYF | TGCGCCAGCAGCCGGGGGGATCAGGACCAAGAGACCCAGTACTTC
. | TRBJ1-3 | . | TRBV5-1 | CASSLGWQRRGVNTIYF | TGCGCCAGCAGCTTGGGGTGGCAGCGAAGAGGTGTTAACACCATATATTTT
. | TRBJ2-2 | . | TRBV5-1 | CASSLGPRDTGELFF | TGCGCCAGCAGCTTGGGACCGAGGGACACCGGGGAGCTGTTTTTT
. | TRBJ2-3 | . | TRBV6-1 | CASSPATGTDTQYF | TGTGCCAGCAGCCCAGCGACGGGGACAGATACGCAGTATTTT
. | TRBJ1-3 | few | TRBV5-6 | CASSLVGRAGNTIYF | TGTGCCAGCAGCTTGGTCGGGAGAGCGGGAAACACCATATATTTT
TRBD2 | TRBJ2-3 | . | TRBV7-7 | CASSREGSTDTQYF | TGTGCCAGCAGCCGGGAGGGTAGCACAGATACGCAGTATTTT
. | TRBJ2-7 | . | TRBV5-1 | CASSSGQGSYEQYF | TGCGCCAGCAGCTCCGGTCAGGGGTCCTACGAGCAGTACTTC
TRBD2 | TRBJ2-2 | . | TRBV4-2 | CASSPTSFIDTGELFF | TGTGCCAGCAGCCCGACTAGCTTTATAGACACCGGGGAGCTGTTTTTT
TRBD2 | TRBJ2-5 | few | TRBV6-6 | CASTLTGGAYQETQYF | TGTGCCAGCACCCTTACGGGGGGGGCGTACCAAGAGACCCAGTACTTC
TRBD2 | TRBJ2-4 | . | TRBV19 | CASSIKPFRGVNIQYF | TGTGCCAGTAGTATTAAGCCCTTTCGGGGGGTAAACATTCAGTACTTC
TRBD2 | TRBJ2-1 | . | TRBV27 | CASSFGLAGGAEQFF | TGTGCCAGCAGTTTCGGACTAGCGGGAGGCGCTGAGCAGTTCTTC
TRBD1 | TRBJ1-2 | . | TRBV7-9 | CASRNRDSQGDGYTF | TGTGCCAGCAGAAACCGGGACAGCCAGGGGGATGGCTACACCTTC
. | TRBJ1-4 | . | TRBV6-5 | CASSYSPAPVNEKLFF | TGTGCCAGCAGTTACTCGCCAGCGCCAGTTAATGAAAAACTGTTTTTT
TRBD1 | TRBJ1-1 | . | TRBV27 | CASSLTPTGHTEAFF | TGTGCCAGCAGTTTAACCCCGACAGGGCACACTGAAGCTTTCTTT
TRBD2 | TRBJ2-7 | once | TRBV4-1 | CASSHRGLAGVTHEQYF | TGCGCCAGCAGCCACCGAGGACTAGCGGGAGTAACCCACGAGCAGTACTTC
. | TRBJ2-5 | . | TRBV18 | CASSPPFSGQQETQYF | TGTGCCAGCTCACCACCTTTCTCCGGACAACAAGAGACCCAGTACTTC
TRBD2 | TRBJ2-5 | once | TRBV10-3 | CAISVGEGKETQYF | TGTGCCATCAGTGTGGGGGAGGGGAAAGAGACCCAGTACTTC